This T cell receptor (beta chain) stems from a study of CD8 T cells in ankylosing spondylitis. This CDR3 contains 15 residues. J lost 0 bases, V lost 4 bases, and 3 bases had no gene match. General study results and limits: CD8+ disease-linked clones were present at relatively low frequencies in blood. In ankylosing spondylitis blood, a motif of about eight highly homologous TCR beta variants appeared characteristic.

This clonotype was found many times. Antigen unknown. MiXCR, applied by TCRdb to the 5' RACE reads, yields one record per CDR3 protein. The table records some 840,000 distinct CDR3 sequences, about 10% of them present only once. The clonotype comes from a male donor with ankylosing spondylitis. The chain uses TRBV12-3 or TRBV12-4 and TRBJ2-3; 8 positions agree with TRBD2. The sequenced sample consisted of blood, either unsorted or a sorted T cell fraction (not recorded which). Written as DNA, the CDR3 is TGTGCCAGCAGTTGGCCGGGAGGGAGCACAGATACGCAGTATTTT. Translating it yields CASSWPGGSTDTQYF.